This T cell receptor beta chain was obtained from a study of T-cell reconstitution after alpha-beta-depleted transplantation in children. Germline assignment: CDR1 SGHKS and CDR2 YYEKEE (reference sequence). V lost 0 bases and J 1 base, leaving 5 bases between the germline ends. The CDR3 is made up of 14 amino acids. Study conclusions and caveats: Newly produced T cells mostly accounted for T-cell counts and diversity one year post-transplant. High day-60 TCRbeta diversity in some patients came from surviving recipient T cells and thymic progenitors. Expanded graft clones, several hundred of them, were reportedly the source of alpha-beta T cells about two months after transplant.

On this clonotype itself: The antigen is not known.

The library targeted TCRbeta and was prepared with unique molecular identifiers. One entry per CDR3 protein results from TCRdb running MiXCR on the PCR reads. The sample includes approximately 300,000 distinct CDR3 sequences, around a tenth seen only once; the top ten take about 20%. The V gene is TRBV5-5, the J gene TRBJ1-5; D uncertain. The clonotype originates from a male patient aged 2 to 9 who had a stem cell transplant for chronic granulomatous disease, so the T cells may come from the graft donor. Here the sequenced sample was peripheral blood, taken 180 days after TCRalphabeta/CD19-depleted stem cell transplant. The CDR3 coding sequence is TGTGCCAGCAGCTTGGCGTGGAGCAATCAGCCCCAGCATTTT. It yields the protein CASSLAWSNQPQHF.